Below, one TCR beta chain is given with its context. J was trimmed by 4 bases and V by 4 bases; bases with no gene match: 6. The germline CDR1 and CDR2 sequences are SGHRS and YFSETQ. This CDR3 region has 14 residues. Profiling relied on immunoSEQ multiplex PCR, and the TCRdb table lists in-frame clones only, not all of them. This sample has some 2,100,000 clones, with around 95% found just once. The data were taken from a study of shared clonotypes between healthy human individuals. In the study overall: Sampling drew on donors who were a couple of women and a few men aged 18 to 49.

This rearrangement joins TRBV5-1 to TRBJ1-2; 8 nucleotides align to TRBD1. The sequenced sample was naive CD4+ T cells sorted from blood. Subset indicated: CD45RA+ positively selected. This TCR came from a man aged 18 to 30 in good health. Here the CDR3 reads CASSVGTGSYGYTF. The DNA of the CDR3 is TGCGCCAGCAGCGTAGGGACAGGTAGCTATGGCTACACCTTC.